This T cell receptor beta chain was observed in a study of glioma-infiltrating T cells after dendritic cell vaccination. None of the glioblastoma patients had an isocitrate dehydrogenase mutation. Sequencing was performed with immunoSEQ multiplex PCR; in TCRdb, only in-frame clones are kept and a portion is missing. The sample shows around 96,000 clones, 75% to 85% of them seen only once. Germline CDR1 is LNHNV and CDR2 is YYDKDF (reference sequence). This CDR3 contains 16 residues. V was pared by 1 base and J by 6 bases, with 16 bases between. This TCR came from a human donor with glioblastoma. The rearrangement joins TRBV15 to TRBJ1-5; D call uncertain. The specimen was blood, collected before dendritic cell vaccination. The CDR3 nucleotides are TGTGCCACCAGCAGAGCCTTAACTTTAGGAGGTCAGCCCCAGCATTTT. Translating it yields CATSRALTLGGQPQHF.